This passage covers 21 T cell receptor beta chains from one sample sequenced in a study of memory CD4+ T cells and cytomegalovirus serostatus. The protocol was immunoSEQ multiplex PCR, while the TCRdb copy is restricted to in-frame clones and leaves out a portion. The sample carries about 41,000 clones, around 79% recorded once. The sort gate was single viable CD3+CD4+CD8-CD45RO+ cells for memory CD4+ T cells. Material: memory CD4+ T cells from blood. The receptors were gathered from an adult in good health and CMV-seronegative.

The chain is built from TRBV9 and TRBJ2-3; D not certain. Trimming stripped 4 bases from V and 0 bases from J, with 12 bases between. CDR3 length: 15 residues. Germline V lookup: CDR1 SGDLS, CDR2 YYNGEE. CDR3 DNA: TGTGCCAGCAGCCCCAAGGATGCTAGCACAGATACGCAGTATTTT. Amino acids: CASSPKDASTDTQYF. Together with reference TRBV9 and TRBJ2-3, the CDR3 gives the full variable domain: DSGVTQTPKHLITATGQRVTLRCSPRSGDLSVYWYQQSLDQGLQFLIQYYNGEERAKGNILERFSAQQFPDLHSELNLSSLELGDSALYFCASSPKDASTDTQYFGPGTRLTVL.

CDR3 in DNA: TGTGCCAGCAGACTAGCCCAGGGTAGAACTTTCTTT. It is translated as CASRLAQGRTFF. The V gene is TRBV7-2, the J gene TRBJ1-1; D may be TRBD1 (5 bases). CDR3 length equals 12 residues. The V and J ends lost 6 bases and 12 bases respectively, with 17 bases between them. Germline V lookup: CDR1 SGHTA, CDR2 FQGNSA.

The chain combines TRBV6-6 with TRBJ1-2; D remains unclear. Looked up from germline, CDR1 is MNHNY and CDR2 is SVGAGI (reference sequence). The germline V and J ends were trimmed by 6 bases and 4 bases, with 18 bases remaining between them. This CDR3 is built from 15 residues. The CDR3, as DNA: TGTGCCAGCAGAATAACTATGGCAGGAGGCTATGGCTACACCTTC. Translation: CASRITMAGGYGYTF.

This clone occurred once. The V gene is TRBV5-1, the J gene TRBJ1-4; D not resolved. Trimming took off 1 base at V and 4 bases at J, with 17 bases between the two ends. CDR3 length equals 17 residues. Looked up from germline, CDR1 is SGHRS and CDR2 is YFSETQ. The CDR3 nucleotides read TGCGCCAGCAGCTTGTTTGCCTTTAGAGCCCTTAATGAAAAACTGTTTTTT. This sequence encodes CASSLFAFRALNEKLFF.

The chain carries TRBV30 and TRBJ2-1, with 7 nucleotides matching TRBD1. V trimming: 3 bases; J trimming: 5 bases; junction bases outside the gene matches: 10. Germline V gene sequence: CDR1 GTSNPN, CDR2 SVGIG (reference sequence). CDR3 size: 15 residues. The CDR3, as DNA: TGTGCCTGGAGCCAGACAGGGCGTATGGACAATGAGCAGTTCTTC. This gives the protein CAWSQTGRMDNEQFF.

The V call is TRBV2, the J call TRBJ2-5; 8 nucleotides line up with TRBD1. Near its end, the DNA agrees better with TRBJ2-7, so the J call may be wrong. The CDR3 is made up of 12 amino acids. Germline CDR1 SNHLY, CDR2 FYNNEI. As DNA, the CDR3 is TGTGCCAGCCGGACAGGGTCCTACGAGCAGTACTTC. Its translation: CASRTGSYEQYF.

This chain connects TRBV20-1 to TRBJ1-2, with TRBD1 matching over 7 bases. The CDR3 is 11 residues long. Unmatched junction bases numbered 6, after V lost 6 bases and J lost 8 bases. From germline, CDR1 is DFQATT and CDR2 SNEGSKA (reference sequence). CDR3 DNA sequence: TGCAGTGCCAGGGGGGGGGACGGCTACACCTTC. This gives the protein CSARGGDGYTF.

This sequence joins TRBV4-1 and TRBJ2-3, with TRBD2 identical over 9 bases. This CDR3 spans 16 amino acids. Germline V gene data show CDR1 as MGHRA and CDR2 as YSYEKL. With V trimmed by 1 base and J by 6 bases, 8 bases remained unmatched. The CDR3 bases are TGCGCCAGCAGCCAAGCAGAAGCGGGGGGCCGGGATACGCAGTATTTT. Its translation is CASSQAEAGGRDTQYF.

This clone was counted between two and nine times. The V and J genes are TRBV4-1 and TRBJ2-7, with TRBD1 matching over 8 bases. Trimming took 2 bases from V and 3 from J; bases not matched to a gene: 6. The CDR3 extends over 15 amino acids. Germline assignment: CDR1 MGHRA and CDR2 YSYEKL. The CDR3 region is CASSQLPDRDYEQYF. CDR3 coding DNA: TGCGCCAGCAGCCAATTACCGGACAGGGACTACGAGCAGTACTTC.

The chain recombines TRBV5-1 with TRBJ1-3, with D unclear. The CDR3 has 17 residues. Germline-derived CDR1 and CDR2 are SGHRS and YFSETQ. The ends were cut back, 4 bases at V and 0 bases at J, with 17 bases in the middle. CDR3 sequence (DNA): TGCGCCAGCAGCCCTAGGGCCGGGCGATCCTCTGGAAACACCATATATTTT. Translating gives CASSPRAGRSSGNTIYF.

This chain joins TRBV6-6 and TRBJ2-7; 11 bases are shared with TRBD1. V lost 8 bases and J lost 6; bases outside the gene matches: 12. The CDR3 consists of 15 residues. CDR1 and CDR2 from the germline V gene are MNHNY and SVGAGI (reference sequence). The CDR3 DNA is TGTGCCAGCCGGCGGAAGGGACAGGGGGAGGCCGAGCAGTACTTC. It codes for CASRRKGQGEAEQYF.

This chain's CDR3 is CASSFGDRVNEQFF. DNA of the CDR3: TGTGCCAGCAGCTTTGGAGACAGGGTGAATGAGCAGTTCTTC. This chain joins TRBV7-9 and TRBJ2-1, with 7 positions matching TRBD1. The germline V gene has CDR1 SEHNR and CDR2 FQNEAQ (reference sequence). Losses at the gene ends were 3 bases for V and 7 bases for J; bases not matched to a gene: 6. The CDR3 has 14 residues.

V is TRBV2 and J is TRBJ2-5, with TRBD2 as a possible D gene (5 bases). V was cut by 7 bases and J by 2 bases, with 17 bases left in between. The CDR3 loop spans 15 amino acids. Germline CDR1 reads SNHLY; CDR2 reads FYNNEI. DNA for the CDR3: TGTGCCAGCATCCTAGGAGGCAGTATGCAAGAGACCCAGTACTTC. This sequence encodes CASILGGSMQETQYF. Variable domain in full (rest from reference TRBV2 and TRBJ2-5): EPEVTQTPSHQVTQMGQEVILRCVPISNHLYFYWYRQILGQKVEFLVSFYNNEISEKSEIFDDQFSVERPDGSNFTLKIRSTKLEDSAMYFCASILGGSMQETQYFGPGTRLLVL.

Only a few counts were recorded for this clone. The rearrangement links TRBV2 to TRBJ2-3, with TRBD2 as a possible D gene (7 bases). V lost 4 bases to trimming and J lost 2 bases, with 22 bases between them. The CDR3 loop spans 18 amino acids. Looked up from germline, CDR1 is SNHLY and CDR2 is FYNNEI. The DNA for the CDR3 is TGTGCCAGCAGTGTGGTCAGGGGTTTGGGAGGGACCACAGATACGCAGTATTTT. Translated: CASSVVRGLGGTTDTQYF.

This clone was detected a few times. This chain connects TRBV12-5 to TRBJ1-1; D gene ambiguous. The CDR3 sequence is 13 residues long. Germline V lookup: CDR1 LGHNT, CDR2 FRNRAP. V was trimmed by 4 bases and J by 1 base, leaving 7 bases between them. The CDR3 is CASGSLTNTEAFF. The CDR3 DNA is TGTGCTAGTGGTTCGCTAACGAACACTGAAGCTTTCTTT.

The chain couples TRBV30 to TRBJ1-4; unclear D gene. V was cut by 0 bases and J by 0 bases, with 17 bases left in between. CDR1 and CDR2 from the germline V gene are GTSNPN and SVGIG (reference sequence). The CDR3 runs 18 residues. The CDR3 DNA reads TGTGCCTGGAGTGTACCCTCCGGGATCTATGCAACTAATGAAAAACTGTTTTTT. This encodes CAWSVPSGIYATNEKLFF.

This chain connects TRBV30 to TRBJ1-6; D gene uncertain. Per germline, CDR1 GTSNPN and CDR2 SVGIG (reference sequence). This CDR3 contains 15 residues. The ends were cut back, 1 base at V and 4 bases at J, with 11 bases in the middle. This CDR3 is CAWSANEGYNSPLHF. The CDR3 nucleotides are TGTGCCTGGAGTGCTAATGAGGGATATAATTCACCCCTCCACTTT.

This chain joins TRBV4-2 and TRBJ1-2, with 9 bases aligning to TRBD1. The junction had 9 bases not matched to a gene; V was cut back by 5 bases and J by 8 bases. The germline V gene encodes CDR1 LGHNA and CDR2 YNFKEQ. This CDR3 is 14 amino acids long. DNA for the CDR3: TGTGCCAGCAGCGAGGGGACAGGGATCGACGGCTACACCTTC. It translates to CASSEGTGIDGYTF.

The genes are TRBV19 and TRBJ2-7; D perhaps matches TRBD1 (5 bases). Trimming pared 2 bases from V and 2 bases from J, leaving 10 bases between. Germline CDR1 is LNHDA and CDR2 is SQIVND (reference sequence). The CDR3 runs to 14 residues. CDR3 nucleotide sequence: TGTGCCAGTAGTATATTGTCAGGGCCCTACGAGCAGTACTTC. Its protein is CASSILSGPYEQYF.

The rearrangement links TRBV10-3 to TRBJ2-3, with 7 bases aligning to TRBD2. Germline V CDR1 and CDR2: ENHRY, SYGVKD. The CDR3 is made up of 16 amino acids. V dropped 3 bases and J dropped 1; count of bases not matched to a gene: 7. Here the CDR3 DNA reads TGTGCCATCAGTGACACGCGGGGGAGAGGCACAGATACGCAGTATTTT. This gives the protein CAISDTRGRGTDTQYF.

The chain has TRBV6-5 and TRBJ2-7; 8 nucleotides agree with TRBD1. Germline loops: CDR1 MNHEY, CDR2 SVGAGI. V was clipped by 7 bases and J by 6 bases; unmatched bases: 11. The CDR3 contains 14 residues. CDR3 DNA: TGTGCCAGCAAGAAGGACAGGGTATACGGCGAGCAGTACTTC. This translates into CASKKDRVYGEQYF.